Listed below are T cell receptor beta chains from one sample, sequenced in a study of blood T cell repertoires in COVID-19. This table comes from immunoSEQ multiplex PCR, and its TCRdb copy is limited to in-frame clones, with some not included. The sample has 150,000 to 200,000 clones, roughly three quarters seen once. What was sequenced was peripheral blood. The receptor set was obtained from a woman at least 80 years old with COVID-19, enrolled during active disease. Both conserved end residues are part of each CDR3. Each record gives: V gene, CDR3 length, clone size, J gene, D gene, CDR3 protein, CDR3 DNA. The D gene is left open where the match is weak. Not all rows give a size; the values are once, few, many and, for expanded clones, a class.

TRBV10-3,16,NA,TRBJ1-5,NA,CAISDSSGVRNQPQHF,TGTGCCATCAGTGACTCGTCAGGGGTTCGCAATCAGCCCCAGCATTTT
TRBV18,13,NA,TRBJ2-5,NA,CASSRTAQETQYF,TGTGCCAGCTCACGGACAGCCCAAGAGACCCAGTACTTC
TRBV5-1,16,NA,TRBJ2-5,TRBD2,CASSLSASGWQETQYF,TGCGCCAGCAGCTTGTCGGCTAGCGGGTGGCAAGAGACCCAGTACTTC
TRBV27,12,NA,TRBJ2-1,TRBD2,CASRGGFNEQFF,TGTGCCAGCAGGGGGGGGTTCAATGAGCAGTTCTTC
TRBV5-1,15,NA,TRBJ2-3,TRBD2,CASSGAGGGADTQYF,TGCGCCAGCAGCGGGGCGGGAGGAGGGGCAGATACGCAGTATTTT
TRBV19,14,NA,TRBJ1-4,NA,CASSINGANEKLFF,TGTGCCAGTAGTATAAACGGAGCTAATGAAAAACTGTTTTTT
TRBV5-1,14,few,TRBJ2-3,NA,CASSLGGWADTQYF,TGCGCCAGCAGCTTGGGCGGATGGGCAGATACGCAGTATTTT
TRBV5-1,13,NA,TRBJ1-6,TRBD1,CASGQESHSPLHF,TGCGCCAGCGGACAGGAGAGTCATTCACCCCTCCACTTT
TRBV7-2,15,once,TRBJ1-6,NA,CASSSQGFGNSPLHF,TGTGCCAGCAGCTCCCAGGGGTTTGGTAATTCACCCCTCCACTTT
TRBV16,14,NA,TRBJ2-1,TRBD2,CASSPAGGLGEQFF,TGTGCCAGCAGCCCTGCGGGAGGGCTAGGGGAGCAGTTCTTC
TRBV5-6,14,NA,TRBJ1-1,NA,CASSFGSRSTEAFF,TGTGCCAGCAGCTTCGGGTCAAGGTCCACTGAAGCTTTCTTT
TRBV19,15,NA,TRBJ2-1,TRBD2,CASSQGTSGSIEQFF,TGTGCCAGTAGTCAAGGGACTAGCGGGAGTATCGAGCAGTTCTTC
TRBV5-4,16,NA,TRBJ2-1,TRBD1,CASILDGTGGWNEQFF,TGTGCCAGCATCCTTGACGGGACAGGGGGCTGGAATGAGCAGTTCTTC